This TCR beta chain was observed in a study of cytotoxic CD8 clonotypes in ibrutinib-treated CLL. Study as a whole: Included were about 11 relapsed/refractory and about 15 treatment-naive patients, of whom 17 to 18 were IGHV unmutated. When averaged across all of the samples, the counts came to some 250,000 productive templates and tens of thousands of productive rearrangements.

Sequenced by immunoSEQ multiplex PCR; TCRdb stores in-frame clones only, minus some. The sample lists approximately 350,000 clones, 67% occurring once. Between the trimmed V and J ends, which lost 5 bases and 0 bases, there was a span of 14 bases. This CDR3 region has 15 residues. The V gene's germline CDR1 is SGHTA and CDR2 FQGTGA. Study-level findings and limits: In comparison with age-matched healthy donors, baseline clonality was higher and tracked circulating CD8+ T-cell counts. For progressing versus sustained-remission patients, sampling times were not the same.

This clone has more than one count but fewer than ten. Its antigen is currently unknown. This receptor was taken from a human donor with chronic lymphocytic leukemia. Specimen: PBMCs, collected after 36 months of ibrutinib treatment. The chain has TRBV7-3 and TRBJ2-7; tentatively, D is TRBD1 or TRBD2 (5 bases each). The CDR3 is CASSHGPGSSYEQYF. The CDR3 coding sequence is TGTGCCAGCAGCCATGGACCAGGGAGCTCCTACGAGCAGTACTTC.